The sequence of this TCR beta chain was determined in a study of cytomegalovirus exposure and HLA in healthy donors. General study findings and limits: TCR beta chains associated with HLA were, in a later analysis, more clonally expanded than equally common others. Sequencing probably produced one cluster of sequence variants that were highly shared.

The CDR3 consists of 12 residues. The V end lost 1 base, the J end lost 4 bases, and 5 bases lay between the germline ends. Per the germline V gene, CDR1 is SGHRS and CDR2 is YFSETQ. Vbeta (60) and Jbeta (13) primers were used in the PCR. Data came from immunoSEQ multiplex PCR; TCRdb stores just in-frame clones and leaves some out. The table shows around 100,000 clones, with 70% to 80% occurring only once. This clone was recorded only once. What it binds is unknown. Sequenced input: PBMCs. The J gene is TRBJ2-5, the V gene TRBV5-1; D not resolved. This clonotype originated in a woman aged 30 to 39 in good health and CMV-seropositive. The CDR3 DNA reads as TGCGCCAGCAGCTTGTATTTAGAGACCCAGTACTTC. It specifies CASSLYLETQYF.